This is a list of T cell receptor beta chains from one sample in a study of CD4 T cells in relation to SARS-CoV-2 and coronaviruses. Method: immunoSEQ multiplex PCR; TCRdb's copy keeps in-frame clones and lacks some. The table has approximately 70,000 clones, 85% to 95% seen once. Source material: naive CD4+ T cells from PBMCs. These TCRs come from a human donor in good health. Each CDR3 is given with its conserved first and last residue. D genes are given only for firm matches. A clone size is listed for some rows: how often the clone was seen (once, few, many), or a class if it is expanded.

TRBV12-3/TRBV12-4	TRBJ2-7	NA	NA	TGTGCCAGCAGTTTAGCGGGAACTGACGAGCAGTACTTC	CASSLAGTDEQYF
TRBV27	TRBJ1-6	NA	NA	TGTGCCAGCAGCTCGGGACCGGGGCATTCACCCCTCCACTTT	CASSSGPGHSPLHF
TRBV28	TRBJ2-7	NA	NA	TGTGCCAACGAGCCGGGACCTTCTAGCTACTACGAGCAGTACTTC	CANEPGPSSYYEQYF
TRBV5-8	TRBJ1-5	few	NA	TGTGCCAGCAGCTTAAAGGTCAGGGGACAGCCCCAGCATTTT	CASSLKVRGQPQHF
TRBV28	TRBJ1-2	NA	NA	TGTGCCAGCAGTTTAGCGACGATCGGCAAACTGGGGGGCTACACCTTC	CASSLATIGKLGGYTF
TRBV4-3	TRBJ1-2	NA	NA	TGCGCCAGCAGCCATGATGACAGGAATTATGGCTACACCTTC	CASSHDDRNYGYTF
TRBV14	TRBJ1-3	few	TRBD1	TGTGCCAGCAGCCTAACAGGGGCTGGAAACACCATATATTTT	CASSLTGAGNTIYF
TRBV7-9	TRBJ1-2	NA	NA	TGTGCCAGCAGCCGCGAGGTGGGCTATGGCTACACCTTC	CASSREVGYGYTF
TRBV12-3/TRBV12-4	TRBJ2-5	NA	NA	TGTGCCAGCAGTTTTAGCCAGACTGGTCAGTACTTC	CASSFSQTGQYF
TRBV24-1	TRBJ2-5	NA	TRBD1	TGTGCCACCAGTGATTGGGGACAGTCCCAAGAGACCCAGTACTTC	CATSDWGQSQETQYF
TRBV3-1/TRBV3-2	TRBJ2-5	NA	TRBD2	TGTGCCAGCAGCCCAGGGCTGGGGGGGGAGACCCAGTACTTC	CASSPGLGGETQYF
TRBV14	TRBJ1-1	few	TRBD1	TGTGCCAGCAGCCAAGGACAGGGGACTGAAGCTTTCTTT	CASSQGQGTEAFF
TRBV7-7	TRBJ1-3	NA	NA	TGTGCCAGCAGCAAATACCCGGGGCCTGGAAACACCATATATTTT	CASSKYPGPGNTIYF
TRBV6-5	TRBJ2-7	NA	TRBD1	TGTGCCAGCGAACCGGGACAGCCCTACGAGCAGTACTTC	CASEPGQPYEQYF
TRBV24-1	TRBJ2-1	NA	TRBD1	TGTGCCACCAGTGACCGGGACAGGGACTACAATGAGCAGTTCTTC	CATSDRDRDYNEQFF
TRBV7-9	TRBJ1-1	NA	NA	TGTGCCAGCTTACTCTTGATGGACACTGAAGCTTTCTTT	CASLLLMDTEAFF
TRBV9	TRBJ2-2	NA	NA	TGTGCCAGCAGCGTAGTTTTCCATCCCACCGGGGAGCTGTTTTTT	CASSVVFHPTGELFF
TRBV28	TRBJ2-3	NA	TRBD2	TGTGGGTCTAGCGGGTCCACAGATACGCAGTATTTT	CGSSGSTDTQYF
TRBV5-6	TRBJ2-7	NA	NA	TGTGCCAGCAGCTCTCCCCGGTCTCGGTTACTAGCTCCCTACGAGCAGTACTTC	CASSSPRSRLLAPYEQYF
TRBV3-1/TRBV3-2	TRBJ1-2	NA	NA	TGTGCCAGCAGCCACGGGGACGGCTACACCTTC	CASSHGDGYTF
TRBV15	TRBJ2-5	NA	NA	TGTGCCACCAGCAGAGACTTCCAAGAGACCCAGTACTTC	CATSRDFQETQYF
TRBV11-3	TRBJ2-3	NA	NA	TGTGCCAGCAGCCACGACGGCAGATTTCGCGGCCTATTCACAGATACGCAGTATTTT	CASSHDGRFRGLFTDTQYF
TRBV18	TRBJ2-3	NA	TRBD1	TGTGCCAGCTCTGCCGTGGGACAGGGATCAGATACGCAGTATTTT	CASSAVGQGSDTQYF
TRBV5-6	TRBJ1-1	NA	NA	TGTGCCAGCAGCTTTCCGGGACACTCGAACACTGAAGCTTTCTTT	CASSFPGHSNTEAFF
TRBV5-1	TRBJ2-1	NA	TRBD2	TGCGCCAGCAGCTTTGGGGGGGTCTCCTACAATGAGCAGTTCTTC	CASSFGGVSYNEQFF
TRBV5-1	TRBJ1-4	NA	NA	TGCGCCAGCAGCTTGGCGGGGGATAATGAAAAACTGTTTTTT	CASSLAGDNEKLFF
TRBV4-1	TRBJ2-5	NA	NA	TGCGCCAGCAGCCAAGATGACCGCATTCAGTGGGAGACCCAGTACTTC	CASSQDDRIQWETQYF
TRBV7-2	TRBJ2-7	NA	NA	TGTGCCAGCAGCTTAGGTGTCCTCCCCTACGAGCAGTACTTC	CASSLGVLPYEQYF
TRBV19	TRBJ2-1	NA	NA	TGTGCCAGTAGTTTGTTTCCCGCCTACAATGAGCAGTTCTTC	CASSLFPAYNEQFF
TRBV5-4	TRBJ1-4	NA	NA	TGTGCCAGCGGAGGAGGGGGAGACCTTGGTTCAAGTGAAAAACTGTTTTTT	CASGGGGDLGSSEKLFF
TRBV6-5	TRBJ1-2	NA	NA	TGTGCCAGCAGTCGGACAGTCGGCTATGGCTACACCTTC	CASSRTVGYGYTF
TRBV5-1	TRBJ2-5	NA	TRBD1	TGCGCCAGCAGCACCGGGGACAGCCAAGAGACCCAGTACTTC	CASSTGDSQETQYF
TRBV30	TRBJ2-1	NA	NA	TGTGCGGGGTCGGCGGGGGCCCTTCTTTACAATGAGCAGTTCTTC	CAGSAGALLYNEQFF
TRBV7-3	TRBJ2-2	few	NA	TGTGCCAGCAGCTTTAACACCGGGGAGCTGTTTTTT	CASSFNTGELFF
TRBV18	TRBJ1-4	NA	TRBD1	TGTGCCAGTTCCGACAGGGGATTAAGTGAAAAACTGTTTTTT	CASSDRGLSEKLFF
TRBV28	TRBJ1-2	once	TRBD1	TGTGCCACCGGAGGACAGGGACAGACCTTC	CATGGQGQTF
TRBV5-1	TRBJ2-1	NA	TRBD2	TGCGCCAGCAGCCGCGGGGGGGGATCCTACAATGAGCAGTTCTTC	CASSRGGGSYNEQFF
TRBV9	TRBJ2-3	once	TRBD1	TGTGCCAGCACCTTGGGGACAGGGTTGAAAGATACGCAGTATTTT	CASTLGTGLKDTQYF
TRBV7-2	TRBJ2-7	NA	NA	TGTGCCAGCAGCCCGAGGGGGGGATCCTCCTACGAGCAGTACTTC	CASSPRGGSSYEQYF
TRBV28	TRBJ2-7	NA	NA	TGTGCCAGCAGTTTATCCTCGGGCCGCTACATGCACGAGCAGTACTTC	CASSLSSGRYMHEQYF
TRBV28	TRBJ2-6	NA	NA	TGTGCCAGCAGTCCGAGCTCTGGGGCCAACGTCCTGACTTTC	CASSPSSGANVLTF
TRBV2	TRBJ2-5	NA	NA	TGTGCCAGCAGGGGGAGTGTGGGGGGAAGGGCCCAGTACTTC	CASRGSVGGRAQYF
TRBV28	TRBJ1-1	NA	NA	TGTGCCAGCAGCCCCCCAGGGCAGGGGAACACTGAAGCTTTCTTT	CASSPPGQGNTEAFF
TRBV21-1	TRBJ2-7	NA	NA	TGTGCCAGCAGCAAAGCAGGACAGGTCCTGGGCTCCTACGAGCAGTACTTC	CASSKAGQVLGSYEQYF
TRBV5-1	TRBJ2-7	NA	NA	TGCGCCAACAGCTTTTCGACATCACTCAACGAGCAGTACTTC	CANSFSTSLNEQYF
TRBV7-9	TRBJ2-7	NA	NA	TGTGCCAGCAGCTTAGCTTATGGGAGTACCTACGAGCAGTACTTC	CASSLAYGSTYEQYF
TRBV5-1	TRBJ2-2	NA	TRBD1	TGCGCCAGCAGTCATGACAGGGGTAAAGTCACCGGGGAGCTGTTTTTT	CASSHDRGKVTGELFF
TRBV29-1	TRBJ1-1	once	NA	TGCAGCTTACACGGACCTTTGAACACTGAAGCTTTCTTT	CSLHGPLNTEAFF
TRBV13	TRBJ2-3	NA	NA	TGTGCCAGCAGCAGCGGCCAGCGAACAGATACGCAGTATTTT	CASSSGQRTDTQYF
TRBV10-2	TRBJ2-4	NA	TRBD2	TGCGCCAGCACGCTAGCGGGAGCCAAAAACATTCAGTACTTC	CASTLAGAKNIQYF
TRBV19	TRBJ2-7	NA	NA	TGTGCCAGTAGTATTCAGCTACAGGGCTACGAGCAGTACTTC	CASSIQLQGYEQYF